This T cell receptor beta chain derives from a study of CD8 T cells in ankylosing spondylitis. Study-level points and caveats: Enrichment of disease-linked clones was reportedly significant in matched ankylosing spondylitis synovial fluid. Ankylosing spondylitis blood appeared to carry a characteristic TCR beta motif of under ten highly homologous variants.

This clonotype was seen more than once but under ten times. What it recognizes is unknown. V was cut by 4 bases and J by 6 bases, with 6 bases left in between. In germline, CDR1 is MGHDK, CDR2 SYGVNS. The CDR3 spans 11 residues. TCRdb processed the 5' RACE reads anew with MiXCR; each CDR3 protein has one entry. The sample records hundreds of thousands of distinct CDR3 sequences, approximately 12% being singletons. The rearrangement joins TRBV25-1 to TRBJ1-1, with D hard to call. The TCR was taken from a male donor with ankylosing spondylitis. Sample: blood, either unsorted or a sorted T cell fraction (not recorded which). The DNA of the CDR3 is TGTGCCAGCAGTGTCGGTGCTGAAGCTTTCTTT. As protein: CASSVGAEAFF. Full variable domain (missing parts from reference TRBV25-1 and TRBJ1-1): EADIYQTPRYLVIGTGKKITLECSQTMGHDKMYWYQQDPGMELHLIHYSYGVNSTEKGDLSSESTVSRIRTEHFPLTLESARPSHTSQYLCASSVGAEAFFGQGTRLTVV.